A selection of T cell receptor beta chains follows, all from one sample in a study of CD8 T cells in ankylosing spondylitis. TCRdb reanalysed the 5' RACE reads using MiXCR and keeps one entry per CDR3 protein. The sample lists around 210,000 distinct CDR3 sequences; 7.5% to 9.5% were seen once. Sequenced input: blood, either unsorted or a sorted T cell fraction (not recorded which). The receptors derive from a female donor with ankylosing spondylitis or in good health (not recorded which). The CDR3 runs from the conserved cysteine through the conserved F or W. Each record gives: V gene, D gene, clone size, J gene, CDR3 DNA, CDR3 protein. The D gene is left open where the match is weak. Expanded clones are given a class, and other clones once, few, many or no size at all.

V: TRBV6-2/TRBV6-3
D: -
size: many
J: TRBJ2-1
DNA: TGTGCCAGCAGTCCCCAGGGTTTTTTTGGGAGAAATGAGCAGTTCTTC
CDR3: CASSPQGFFGRNEQFF

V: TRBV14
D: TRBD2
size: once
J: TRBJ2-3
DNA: TGTGCCAGCAGCCTGGTGGGACTAGCTTCAAGACTGGGGCCAGATACGCAGTATTTT
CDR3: CASSLVGLASRLGPDTQYF

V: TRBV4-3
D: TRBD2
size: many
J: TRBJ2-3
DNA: TGCGCCAGCAGCCAACGGGGTCCGGGAGGAGTCGCGGATACGCAGTATTTT
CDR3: CASSQRGPGGVADTQYF

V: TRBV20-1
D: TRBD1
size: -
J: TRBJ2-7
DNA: TGCAGTGCTAGAGATATACAGGGGGCCTACGAGCAGTACTTC
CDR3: CSARDIQGAYEQYF

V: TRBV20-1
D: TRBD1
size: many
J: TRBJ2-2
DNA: TGCAGTGCTAGCCCCACGACAGGGGGATATAACACCGGGGAGCTGTTTTTT
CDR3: CSASPTTGGYNTGELFF

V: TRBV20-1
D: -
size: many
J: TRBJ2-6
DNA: TGCAGTGCCGTCGCGGGAGGGGCCAACGTCCTGACTTTC
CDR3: CSAVAGGANVLTF

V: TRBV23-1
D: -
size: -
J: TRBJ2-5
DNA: TGCGCCAGCAGTCAATCAACCCGCTTTCAAGAGACCCAGTACTTC
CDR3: CASSQSTRFQETQYF

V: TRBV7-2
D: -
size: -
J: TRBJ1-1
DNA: TGTGCCAGCAGCTTAAGTGGCCATAAAGCTTTCTTT
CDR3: CASSLSGHKAFF

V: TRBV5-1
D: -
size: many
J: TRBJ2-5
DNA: TGCGCCAGCACCTTCGGAGGGACCCAGTACTTC
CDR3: CASTFGGTQYF

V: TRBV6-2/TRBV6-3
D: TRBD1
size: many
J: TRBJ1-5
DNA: TGTGCCAGCAGTTGGCCCCGACAGGGATCAGATAGCAATCAGCCCCAGCATTTT
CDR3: CASSWPRQGSDSNQPQHF

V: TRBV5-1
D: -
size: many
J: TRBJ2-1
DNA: TGCGCCAGCAGCTTGGGGACGAGCTTTAATGAGCAGTTCTTC
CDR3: CASSLGTSFNEQFF

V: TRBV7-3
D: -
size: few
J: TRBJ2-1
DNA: TGTGCCAGCAGGCCGACGGGGAGTAAGTACAATGAGCAGTTCTTC
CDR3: CASRPTGSKYNEQFF

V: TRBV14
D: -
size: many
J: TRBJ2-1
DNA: TGTGCCAGCAGCCCTGGTGGCTCGGGAGTCCTTATTAATGAGCAGTTCTTC
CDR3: CASSPGGSGVLINEQFF

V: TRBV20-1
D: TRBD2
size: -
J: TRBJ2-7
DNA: TGCAGTGCTAGGACTGGACTAGCGATCTACGAGCAGTACTTC
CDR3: CSARTGLAIYEQYF

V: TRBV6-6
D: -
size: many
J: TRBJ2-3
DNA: TGTGCCAGCAGGGACAGCCGCACAGATACGCAGTATTTT
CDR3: CASRDSRTDTQYF

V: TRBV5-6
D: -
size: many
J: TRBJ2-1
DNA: TGTGCCAGCAGCTCTCGCCGGAACAATGAGCAGTTCTTC
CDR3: CASSSRRNNEQFF

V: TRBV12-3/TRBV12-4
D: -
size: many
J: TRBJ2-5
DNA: TGTGCCAGCACTCCAGGACAGCAAGAGACCCAGTACTTC
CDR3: CASTPGQQETQYF

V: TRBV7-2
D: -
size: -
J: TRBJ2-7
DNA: TGTGCCAGCAGCACGTGGAGGGACGAGCAGTACTTC
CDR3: CASSTWRDEQYF

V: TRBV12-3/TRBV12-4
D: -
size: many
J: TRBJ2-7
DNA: TGTGCCAGCAGACCCTCGCTAGGATCCCAGGGCGAGCAGTACTTC
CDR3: CASRPSLGSQGEQYF

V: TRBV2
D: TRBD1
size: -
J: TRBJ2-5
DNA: TGTGCCAGCAGTCCACAGGGGTTGGAGCAAGAGACCCAGTACTTC
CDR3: CASSPQGLEQETQYF

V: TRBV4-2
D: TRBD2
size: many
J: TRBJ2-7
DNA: TGTGCCAGCAGCCCGGGACTAGCTGTGGAGTACGAGCAGTACTTC
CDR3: CASSPGLAVEYEQYF

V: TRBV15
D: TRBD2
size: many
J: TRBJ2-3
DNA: TGTGCCACCAGCAGAGATAGGGTAGCGGGACTTAGCACAGATACGCAGTATTTT
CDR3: CATSRDRVAGLSTDTQYF

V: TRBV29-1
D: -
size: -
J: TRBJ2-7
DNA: TGCAGCGTTGTGGAGAGCCCCTACGAGCAGTACTTC
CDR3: CSVVESPYEQYF

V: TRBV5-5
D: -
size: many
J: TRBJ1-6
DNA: TGTGCCAGCAGCCCAGAGGGGGGCAGGGTGAATTCACCCCTCCACTTT
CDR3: CASSPEGGRVNSPLHF

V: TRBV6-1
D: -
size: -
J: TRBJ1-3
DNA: TGTGCCAGCACGTATGGGACTGGAAACACCATATATTTT
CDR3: CASTYGTGNTIYF

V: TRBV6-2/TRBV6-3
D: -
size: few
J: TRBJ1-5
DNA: TGTGCCAGCAGTTACCCAAGCCCCCAGCATTTT
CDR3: CASSYPSPQHF

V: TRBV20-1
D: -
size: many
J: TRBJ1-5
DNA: TGCAGTGCTTTAGGGCTCCGTGGGGAGCCCCAGCATTTT
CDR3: CSALGLRGEPQHF

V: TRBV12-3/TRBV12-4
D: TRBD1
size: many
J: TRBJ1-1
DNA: TGTGCCAGCAGCCTTGGGGACAGGGGGAACACTGAAGCTTTCTTT
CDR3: CASSLGDRGNTEAFF

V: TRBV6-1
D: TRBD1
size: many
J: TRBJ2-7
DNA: TGTGCCAGCGGACGGGACAGGGTTTCCTACGAGCAGTACTTC
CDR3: CASGRDRVSYEQYF